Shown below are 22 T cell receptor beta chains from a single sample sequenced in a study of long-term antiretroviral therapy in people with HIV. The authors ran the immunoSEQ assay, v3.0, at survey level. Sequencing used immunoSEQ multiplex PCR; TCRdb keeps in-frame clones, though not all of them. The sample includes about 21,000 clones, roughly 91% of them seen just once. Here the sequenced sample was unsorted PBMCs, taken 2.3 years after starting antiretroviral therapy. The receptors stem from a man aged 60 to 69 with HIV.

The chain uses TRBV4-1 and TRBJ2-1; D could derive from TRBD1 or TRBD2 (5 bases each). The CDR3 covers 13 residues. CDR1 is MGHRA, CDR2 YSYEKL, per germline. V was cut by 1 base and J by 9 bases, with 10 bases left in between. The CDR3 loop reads CASSQGSGLEQFF. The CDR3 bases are TGCGCCAGCAGCCAAGGGTCGGGGCTTGAGCAGTTCTTC.

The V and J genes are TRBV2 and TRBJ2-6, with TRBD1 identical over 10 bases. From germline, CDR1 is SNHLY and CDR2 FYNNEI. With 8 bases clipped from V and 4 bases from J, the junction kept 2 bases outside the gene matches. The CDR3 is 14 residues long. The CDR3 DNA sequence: TGTGCCAGCGGACAGGGGGTCGGGGCCAACGTCCTGACTTTC. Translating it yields CASGQGVGANVLTF.

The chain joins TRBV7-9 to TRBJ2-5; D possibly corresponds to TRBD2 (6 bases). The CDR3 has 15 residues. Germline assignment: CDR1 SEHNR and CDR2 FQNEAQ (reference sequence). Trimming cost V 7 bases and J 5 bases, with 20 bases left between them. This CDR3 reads CASTLPANGGETQYF. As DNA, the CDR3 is TGTGCCAGCACCCTTCCGGCTAATGGGGGGGAGACCCAGTACTTC.

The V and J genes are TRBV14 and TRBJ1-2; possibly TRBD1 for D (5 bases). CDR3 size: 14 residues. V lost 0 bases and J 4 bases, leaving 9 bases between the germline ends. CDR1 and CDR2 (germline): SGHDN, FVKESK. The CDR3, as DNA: TGTGCCAGCAGCCAAGACAGGGCGGGCTATGGCTACACCTTC. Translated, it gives CASSQDRAGYGYTF.

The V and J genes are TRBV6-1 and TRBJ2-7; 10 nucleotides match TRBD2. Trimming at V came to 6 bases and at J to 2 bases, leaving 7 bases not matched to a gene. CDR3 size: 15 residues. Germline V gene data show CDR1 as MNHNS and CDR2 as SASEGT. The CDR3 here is CASRIAGGRPYEQYF. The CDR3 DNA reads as TGTGCCAGCAGAATAGCGGGGGGTCGGCCCTACGAGCAGTACTTC.

CDR3: CASSVGTTNEKLFF. CDR3 in DNA: TGTGCCAGCAGCGTAGGGACAACTAATGAAAAACTGTTTTTT. The gene calls are TRBV9 and TRBJ1-4; D ambiguous. Trimming removed 0 bases at V and 0 bases at J, with 3 bases between. Per germline, CDR1 SGDLS and CDR2 YYNGEE. CDR3 length: 14 amino acids.

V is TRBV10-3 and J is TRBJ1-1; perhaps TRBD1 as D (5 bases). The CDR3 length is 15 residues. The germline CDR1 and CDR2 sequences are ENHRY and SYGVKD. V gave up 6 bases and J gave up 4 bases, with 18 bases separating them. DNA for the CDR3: TGTGCCATCAGAGATTCGGGGGGTCCCGGCACTGAAGCTTTCTTT. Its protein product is CAIRDSGGPGTEAFF.

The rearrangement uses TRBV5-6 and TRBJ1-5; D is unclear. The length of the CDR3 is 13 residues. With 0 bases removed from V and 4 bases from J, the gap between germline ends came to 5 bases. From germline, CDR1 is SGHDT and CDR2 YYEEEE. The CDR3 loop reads CASSLGQNQPQHF. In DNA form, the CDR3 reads TGTGCCAGCAGCTTGGGGCAGAATCAGCCCCAGCATTTT.

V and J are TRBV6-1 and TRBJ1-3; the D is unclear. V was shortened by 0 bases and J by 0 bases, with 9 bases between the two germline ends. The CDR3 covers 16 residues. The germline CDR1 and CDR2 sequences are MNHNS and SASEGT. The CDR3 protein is CASSEALDFSGNTIYF. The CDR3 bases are TGTGCCAGCAGTGAAGCTCTGGACTTCTCTGGAAACACCATATATTTT.

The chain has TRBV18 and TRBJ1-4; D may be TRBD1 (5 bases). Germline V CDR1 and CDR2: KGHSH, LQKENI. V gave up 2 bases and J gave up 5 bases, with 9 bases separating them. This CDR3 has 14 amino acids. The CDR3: CASSPGTLNEKLFF. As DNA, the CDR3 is TGTGCCAGCTCACCAGGGACGCTGAATGAAAAACTGTTTTTT.

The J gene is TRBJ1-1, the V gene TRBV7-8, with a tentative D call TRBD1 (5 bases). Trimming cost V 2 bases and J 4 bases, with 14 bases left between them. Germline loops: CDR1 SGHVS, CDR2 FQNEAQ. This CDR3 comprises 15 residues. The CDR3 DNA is TGTGCCAGCAGCTTACTTGGTCAGGGAATCACTGAAGCTTTCTTT. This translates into CASSLLGQGITEAFF. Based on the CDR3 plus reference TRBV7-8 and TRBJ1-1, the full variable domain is GAGVSQSPRYKVAKRGQDVALRCDPISGHVSLFWYQQALGQGPEFLTYFQNEAQLDKSGLPSDRFFAERPEGSVSTLKIQRTQQEDSAVYLCASSLLGQGITEAFFGQGTRLTVV.

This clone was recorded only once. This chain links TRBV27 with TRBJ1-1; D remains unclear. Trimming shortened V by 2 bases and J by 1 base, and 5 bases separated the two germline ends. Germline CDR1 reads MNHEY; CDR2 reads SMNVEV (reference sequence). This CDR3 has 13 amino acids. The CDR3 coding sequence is TGTGCCAGCAGTTTACGGGGGAACACTGAAGCTTTCTTT. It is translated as CASSLRGNTEAFF.

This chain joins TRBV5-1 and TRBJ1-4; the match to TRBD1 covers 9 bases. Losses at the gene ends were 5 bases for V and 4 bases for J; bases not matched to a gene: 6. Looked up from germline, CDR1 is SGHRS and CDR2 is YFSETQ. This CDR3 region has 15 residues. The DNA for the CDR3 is TGCGCCAGCAGGGACAGGGGCTCACGTAATGAAAAACTGTTTTTT. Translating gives CASRDRGSRNEKLFF.

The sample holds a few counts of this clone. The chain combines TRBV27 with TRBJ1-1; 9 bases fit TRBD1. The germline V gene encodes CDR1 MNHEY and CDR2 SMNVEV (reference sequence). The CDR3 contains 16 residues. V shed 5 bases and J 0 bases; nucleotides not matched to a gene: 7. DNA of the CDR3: TGTGCCAGCAGTCTCGGACAGGGGATACTGAACACTGAAGCTTTCTTT. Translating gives CASSLGQGILNTEAFF.

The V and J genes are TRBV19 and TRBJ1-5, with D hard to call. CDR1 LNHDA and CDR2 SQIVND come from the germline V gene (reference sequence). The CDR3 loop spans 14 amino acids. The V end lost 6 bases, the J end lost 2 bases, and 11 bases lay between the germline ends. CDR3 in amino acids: CASRGISGNQPQHF. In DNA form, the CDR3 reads TGTGCCAGTAGGGGCATTTCGGGCAATCAGCCCCAGCATTTT.

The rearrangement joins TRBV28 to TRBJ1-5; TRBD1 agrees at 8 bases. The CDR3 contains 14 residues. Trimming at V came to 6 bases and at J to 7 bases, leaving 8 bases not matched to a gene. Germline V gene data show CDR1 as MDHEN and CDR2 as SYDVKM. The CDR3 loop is CASSLGQGGQPQHF. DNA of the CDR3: TGTGCCAGCAGCCTTGGACAGGGAGGCCAGCCCCAGCATTTT.

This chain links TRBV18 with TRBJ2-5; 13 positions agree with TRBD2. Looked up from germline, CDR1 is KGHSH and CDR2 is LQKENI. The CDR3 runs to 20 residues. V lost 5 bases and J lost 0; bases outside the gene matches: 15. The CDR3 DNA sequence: TGTGCCAGCTCAAGCGCTTGGACTAGCGGGGGTAATACAAACCAAGAGACCCAGTACTTC. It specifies CASSSAWTSGGNTNQETQYF. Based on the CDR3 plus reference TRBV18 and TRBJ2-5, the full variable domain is NAGVMQNPRHLVRRRGQEARLRCSPMKGHSHVYWYRQLPEEGLKFMVYLQKENIIDESGMPKERFSAEFPKEGPSILRIQQVVRGDSAAYFCASSSAWTSGGNTNQETQYFGPGTRLLVL.

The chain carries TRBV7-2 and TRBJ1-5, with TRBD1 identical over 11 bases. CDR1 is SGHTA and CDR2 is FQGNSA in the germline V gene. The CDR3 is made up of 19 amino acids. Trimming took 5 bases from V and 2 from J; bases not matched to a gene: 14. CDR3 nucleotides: TGTGCCAGCAGCCGAGGACAGGGGGCGTATTTAGCCGGCAATCAGCCCCAGCATTTT. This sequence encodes CASSRGQGAYLAGNQPQHF.

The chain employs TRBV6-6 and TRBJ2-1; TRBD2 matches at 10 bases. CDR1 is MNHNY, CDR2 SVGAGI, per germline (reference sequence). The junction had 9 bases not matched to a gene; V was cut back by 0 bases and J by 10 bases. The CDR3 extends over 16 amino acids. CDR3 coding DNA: TGTGCCAGCAGTTACTCGATCGGGACTAGCGAACGGGAGCAGTTCTTC. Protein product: CASSYSIGTSEREQFF.

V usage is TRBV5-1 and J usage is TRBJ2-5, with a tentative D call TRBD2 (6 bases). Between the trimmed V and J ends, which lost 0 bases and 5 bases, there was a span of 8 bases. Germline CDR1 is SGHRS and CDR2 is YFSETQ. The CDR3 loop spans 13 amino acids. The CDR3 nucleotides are TGCGCCAGCAGCTTGGGGGGGGTCGAGACCCAGTACTTC. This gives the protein CASSLGGVETQYF. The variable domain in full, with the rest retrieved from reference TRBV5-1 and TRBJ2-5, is KAGVTQTPRYLIKTRGQQVTLSCSPISGHRSVSWYQQTPGQGLQFLFEYFSETQRNKGNFPGRFSGRQFSNSRSEMNVSTLELGDSALYLCASSLGGVETQYFGPGTRLLVL.

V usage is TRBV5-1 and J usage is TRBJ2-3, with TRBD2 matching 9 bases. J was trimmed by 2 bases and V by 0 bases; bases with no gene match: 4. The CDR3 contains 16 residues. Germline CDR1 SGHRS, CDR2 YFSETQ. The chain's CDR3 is CASSLGSGSFTDTQYF. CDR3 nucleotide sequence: TGCGCCAGCAGCTTGGGTAGCGGGAGTTTCACAGATACGCAGTATTTT.

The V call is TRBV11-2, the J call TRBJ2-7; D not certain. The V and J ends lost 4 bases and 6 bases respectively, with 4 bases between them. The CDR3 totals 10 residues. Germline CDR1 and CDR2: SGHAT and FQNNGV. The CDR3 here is CASSSSEQYF. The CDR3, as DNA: TGTGCCAGCAGCTCTTCCGAGCAGTACTTC.